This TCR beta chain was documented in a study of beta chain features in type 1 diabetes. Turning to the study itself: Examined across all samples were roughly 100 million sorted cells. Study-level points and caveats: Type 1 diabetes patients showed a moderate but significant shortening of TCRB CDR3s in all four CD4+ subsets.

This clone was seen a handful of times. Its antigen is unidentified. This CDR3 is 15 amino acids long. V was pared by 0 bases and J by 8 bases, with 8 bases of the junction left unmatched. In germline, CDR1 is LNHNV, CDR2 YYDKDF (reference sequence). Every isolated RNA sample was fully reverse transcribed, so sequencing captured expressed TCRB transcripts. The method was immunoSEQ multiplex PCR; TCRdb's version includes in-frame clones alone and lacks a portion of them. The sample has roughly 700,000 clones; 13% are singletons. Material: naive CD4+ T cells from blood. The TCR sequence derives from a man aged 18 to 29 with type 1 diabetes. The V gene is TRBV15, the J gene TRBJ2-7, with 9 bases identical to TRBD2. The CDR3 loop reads CATSRDDSGGLKQYF. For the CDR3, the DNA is TGTGCCACCAGCAGAGATGATAGCGGGGGCCTCAAGCAGTACTTC.